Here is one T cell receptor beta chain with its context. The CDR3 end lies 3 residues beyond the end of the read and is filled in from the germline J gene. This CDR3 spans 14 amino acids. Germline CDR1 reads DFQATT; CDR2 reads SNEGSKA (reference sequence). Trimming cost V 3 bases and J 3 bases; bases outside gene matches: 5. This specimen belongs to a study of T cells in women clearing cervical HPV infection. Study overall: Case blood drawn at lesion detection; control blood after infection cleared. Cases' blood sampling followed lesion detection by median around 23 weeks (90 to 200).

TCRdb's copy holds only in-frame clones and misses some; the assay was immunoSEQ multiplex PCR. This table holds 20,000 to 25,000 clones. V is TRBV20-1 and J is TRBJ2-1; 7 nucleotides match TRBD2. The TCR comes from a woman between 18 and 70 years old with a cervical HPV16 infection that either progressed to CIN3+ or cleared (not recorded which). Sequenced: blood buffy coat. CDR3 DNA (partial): TGCAGTGCTAGCAGTCTAGCGGACTACAATGAG. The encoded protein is CSASSLADYNE. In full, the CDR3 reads CSASSLADYNEQFF.